One sample yielded the 3 T cell receptor beta chains listed below, sequenced in a study of T cell repertoires in cytomegalovirus infection (dated by TCRdb to about 2019). TCRdb lists the instrument as Illumina HiSeq 1500. In TCRdb, the public reads were trimmed at Q25 with fastp and aligned with MiXCR, with productive beta chains retained. Each CDR3 protein gets just one entry, which takes the most common genes and DNA from the rows behind it. This sample is represented by hundreds of thousands of distinct CDR3 sequences; around 10% of them were singletons. Clones ranked in the top ten supply more than 8.5% of the sample. Specimen: PBMCs. These receptors all come from a human donor in good health (CMV status not recorded). Some clones in this sample may be carry-over from other donors' samples.

This clonotype turned up a few times. V is TRBV6-1 and J is TRBJ2-1; D is perhaps TRBD2 (5 bases). The V end lost 10 bases, the J end lost 4 bases, and 17 bases lay between the germline ends. The germline V gene has CDR1 MNHNS and CDR2 SASEGT. This CDR3 contains 14 residues. The CDR3: CATLSGPAYNEQFF. The CDR3 nucleotides are TGTGCCACCCTCAGCGGTCCCGCATACAATGAGCAGTTCTTC.

This clonotype has a count of ten or more. The chain joins TRBV10-3 to TRBJ2-5, with TRBD2 matching 13 bases. Germline CDR1 reads ENHRY; CDR2 reads SYGVKD. V shed 10 bases, J shed 2 bases, and the junction held 10 bases outside the gene matches. The CDR3 runs to 16 residues. CDR3 bases: TGTGCCACGAGACCAACTAGCGGGAGGGGACAAGAGACCCAGTACTTC. Protein: CATRPTSGRGQETQYF.

This clonotype was seen many times. This chain connects TRBV6-1 to TRBJ1-2, with D possibly matching TRBD1 (5 bases). This CDR3 contains 12 residues. Germline CDR1 is MNHNS and CDR2 is SASEGT. V lost 8 bases, J lost 4 bases, and 11 bases lay in between. The CDR3, as DNA: TGTGCCAGCCAAGCGGGGGGCTATGGCTACACCTTC. Translation: CASQAGGYGYTF.